Presented here are 16 T cell receptor beta chains from one specimen sequenced in a study of blood T cell repertoires in COVID-19 (dated by TCRdb to 2020 to 2022). To prepare the library, the immunoSEQ multiplex PCR assay was applied. TCRdb retrieved this table from immuneACCESS and kept in-frame rearrangements only. Not all clones are present; in checked studies, unresolved V genes account for under half, and no reason is known for the remainder. The sample records roughly 120,000 clones, approximately 79% of which are singletons. The ten largest clones capture 16% of the sample. What was sequenced was peripheral blood. These receptor sequences come from a woman aged 80 or over with active or convalescent COVID-19.

The V gene is TRBV20-1, the J gene TRBJ2-1, with TRBD2 matching 9 bases. V shed 3 bases and J 2 bases; nucleotides not matched to a gene: 2. The CDR3 runs 14 residues. Germline lookup yields CDR1 DFQATT and CDR2 SNEGSKA (reference sequence). CDR3: CSASTSGPYNEQFF. The CDR3 DNA is TGCAGTGCTAGTACTAGCGGGCCCTACAATGAGCAGTTCTTC.

The genes are TRBV18 and TRBJ2-1, with 7 bases aligning to TRBD1. With V trimmed by 2 bases and J by 8 bases, 9 bases remained unmatched. This CDR3 has 15 amino acids. Per germline, CDR1 KGHSH and CDR2 LQKENI. Written as DNA, the CDR3 is TGTGCCAGCTCACCAATAGGGGGCGCGATGGATGAGCAGTTCTTC. Encoded protein: CASSPIGGAMDEQFF.

This clone has a handful of counts. This chain connects TRBV20-1 to TRBJ2-7; maybe TRBD2 (5 bases). The CDR3 is 11 residues long. Germline CDR1 DFQATT, CDR2 SNEGSKA (reference sequence). V shed 4 bases and J shed 5 bases, with 9 bases lying between them. In nucleotides, the CDR3 is TGCAGTGCTACGAGAGCGGACGAGCAGTACTTC. Translated, it gives CSATRADEQYF.

The V gene is TRBV4-3, the J gene TRBJ2-5; TRBD2 agrees at 9 bases. V lost 2 bases and J lost 3; bases outside the gene matches: 16. The CDR3 spans 19 residues. Germline-derived CDR1 and CDR2 are LGHNA and YSLEER. The CDR3 spells CASSQHPSGNVGLKETQYF. The DNA of the CDR3 is TGCGCCAGCAGCCAACACCCTAGCGGGAATGTGGGTCTAAAAGAGACCCAGTACTTC.

The chain uses TRBV5-1 and TRBJ2-7; TRBD2 aligns across 8 bases. Germline V lookup: CDR1 SGHRS, CDR2 YFSETQ. With V trimmed by 5 bases and J by 0 bases, 10 bases remained unmatched. The CDR3 totals 16 residues. In nucleotides, the CDR3 is TGCGCCAGCAGTTCTACCGGGACTAGTGCCTCCTACGAGCAGTACTTC. Protein: CASSSTGTSASYEQYF.

The J gene is TRBJ2-5, the V gene TRBV7-9, with D perhaps matching TRBD1 (5 bases). Trimming left V 4 bases short and J 2 bases short, with 23 bases between. Germline V lookup: CDR1 SEHNR, CDR2 FQNEAQ (reference sequence). The CDR3 runs to 18 residues. CDR3 sequence: CASSSKGQPLHLQETQYF. CDR3 DNA: TGTGCCAGCAGCTCTAAGGGGCAACCCCTTCACTTACAAGAGACCCAGTACTTC.

The chain is built from TRBV2 and TRBJ1-4; D is perhaps TRBD1 (6 bases). V dropped 6 bases and J dropped 2 bases, with 13 bases sitting between them. From germline, CDR1 is SNHLY and CDR2 FYNNEI. The CDR3 length is 15 residues. DNA of the CDR3: TGTGCCAGCAGCCAAGACAGGACCACTAATGAAAAACTGTTTTTT. It translates to CASSQDRTTNEKLFF.

This rearrangement joins TRBV9 to TRBJ2-2, with D possibly TRBD2 on 6 matching bases. With 4 bases removed from V and 3 bases from J, the gap between germline ends came to 19 bases. The CDR3 is 17 residues long. The germline CDR1 and CDR2 sequences are SGDLS and YYNGEE. In nucleotides, the CDR3 is TGTGCCAGCAGCTTACGTGGTGGGGGGATGGACACCGGGGAGCTGTTTTTT. Translating gives CASSLRGGGMDTGELFF. Looking up the rest from reference TRBV9 and TRBJ2-2 gives the full variable domain: DSGVTQTPKHLITATGQRVTLRCSPRSGDLSVYWYQQSLDQGLQFLIQYYNGEERAKGNILERFSAQQFPDLHSELNLSSLELGDSALYFCASSLRGGGMDTGELFFGEGSRLTVL.

The rearrangement joins TRBV30 to TRBJ2-7, with a tentative D call TRBD1 (6 bases). V lost 2 bases and J lost 2, with 10 bases in between. Germline V gene lookup returns CDR1 GTSNPN and CDR2 SVGIG (reference sequence). This CDR3 is 13 amino acids long. The CDR3, as DNA: TGTGCCTGGAGTAGCCAGGGGCCCTACGAGCAGTACTTC. Translating gives CAWSSQGPYEQYF.

Points on this clone: Other DNA variants within this sample encode the same CDR3. The chain links TRBV10-3 to TRBJ2-7; TRBD2 matches 13 bases. The CDR3 consists of 16 residues. In germline, CDR1 is ENHRY, CDR2 SYGVKD. V was clipped by 5 bases and J by 4 bases; unmatched bases: 8. CDR3 sequence reads: CAISQGLAGLRYEQYF. DNA of the CDR3: TGTGCCATCAGTCAGGGACTAGCGGGACTGAGATACGAGCAGTACTTC.

V gene TRBV2 combines with J gene TRBJ2-7, with TRBD1 matching over 11 bases. The J segment lost 5 bases and the V segment lost 5 bases, leaving 8 bases of the junction unmatched. The CDR3 has 15 residues. Germline V gene lookup returns CDR1 SNHLY and CDR2 FYNNEI. The CDR3 loop is CASSLGQGAENEQYF. The CDR3 region has the DNA TGTGCCAGCAGTTTAGGACAGGGGGCCGAGAACGAGCAGTACTTC.

Only a few counts were recorded for this clone. The rearrangement uses TRBV7-6 and TRBJ2-2; D gene uncertain. The V end lost 2 bases, the J end lost 4 bases, and 14 bases lay between the germline ends. The length of the CDR3 is 16 residues. Per germline, CDR1 SGHVS and CDR2 FNYEAQ. CDR3 DNA: TGTGCCAGCAGCTTACTACCTCAAGAGTCCACCGGGGAGCTGTTTTTT. The encoded protein is CASSLLPQESTGELFF.

V gene TRBV18 combines with J gene TRBJ1-2; no clear D gene. The CDR3 covers 14 residues. Trimming left V 0 bases short and J 4 bases short, with 9 bases between. The germline gives CDR1 KGHSH, CDR2 LQKENI. The chain's CDR3 is CASSPPEQPYGYTF. The CDR3, as DNA: TGTGCCAGCTCACCACCCGAACAGCCCTATGGCTACACCTTC.

This chain connects TRBV25-1 to TRBJ2-7, with 9 bases matching TRBD1. Germline CDR1 reads MGHDK; CDR2 reads SYGVNS. There are 12 residues in the CDR3. V was clipped by 6 bases and J by 4 bases; unmatched bases: 1. The CDR3 is CASRQGAYEQYF. The CDR3 nucleotides read TGTGCCAGCAGACAGGGGGCTTACGAGCAGTACTTC.

This chain connects TRBV7-9 to TRBJ1-2; 9 bases are a match to TRBD1. Germline V gene lookup returns CDR1 SEHNR and CDR2 FQNEAQ (reference sequence). The V and J ends lost 4 bases and 6 bases, in that order; junction bases with no gene match: 6. This CDR3 is built from 14 residues. CDR3 coding DNA: TGTGCCAGCAGCTCGGACAGGGGTCGGAATGGCTACACCTTC. This gives the protein CASSSDRGRNGYTF. The variable domain in full, completed from reference TRBV7-9 and TRBJ1-2, reads DTGVSQNPRHKITKRGQNVTFRCDPISEHNRLYWYRQTLGQGPEFLTYFQNEAQLEKSRLLSDRFSAERPKGSFSTLEIQRTEQGDSAMYLCASSSDRGRNGYTFGSGTRLTVV.

This clone came up a few times. The CDR3 here is CASRLGGGSGELFF. The CDR3 coding sequence is TGTGCCAGCAGACTGGGAGGGGGGTCCGGGGAGCTGTTTTTT. The rearrangement links TRBV28 to TRBJ2-2; D is perhaps TRBD2 (7 bases). The CDR3 has 14 residues. The germline CDR1 and CDR2 sequences are MDHEN and SYDVKM. V was cut by 6 bases and J by 6 bases, with 14 bases left in between.